What follows describes a single T cell receptor beta chain. Antigen unknown. This sample is part of a study of T cells in localized non-small cell lung cancer. Study observations and caveats: Investigators sequenced only a single tumor region, leaving heterogeneity possible. Peak T cell clonality was found in uninvolved adjacent lung, exceeding tumor.

Between the trimmed V and J ends, which lost 5 bases and 4 bases, there was a span of 9 bases. Per the germline V gene, CDR1 is SGHRS and CDR2 is YFSETQ. The CDR3 covers 13 residues. Profiled with immunoSEQ multiplex PCR; TCRdb holds only in-frame clones, not every one. Among around 41,000 clones listed, approximately 90% were seen once. V usage is TRBV5-1 and J usage is TRBJ1-4; D remains unclear. The input for sequencing was peripheral blood, taken before any cancer treatment. This clonotype originated in a woman between 18 and 55 years old with stage III lung adenocarcinoma. CDR3 nucleotide sequence: TGCGCCAGCAGAGATCGGAGTAATGAAAAACTGTTTTTT. Protein: CASRDRSNEKLFF.